These 20 T cell receptor beta chains came from one sample sequenced in a study of CD8 T cells in ankylosing spondylitis. Overall study results and limits: Among TCR beta sequences, a motif of under ten highly homologous variants appeared characteristic of ankylosing spondylitis blood.

These receptors have no known antigen. TCRdb called the 5' RACE reads again in MiXCR, with one record for every CDR3 protein. This table holds fewer than 550,000 distinct CDR3 sequences, approximately 5% found once. The sample taken for sequencing was blood, either unsorted or a sorted T cell fraction (not recorded which). These receptors were obtained from a male donor with ankylosing spondylitis.

This clonotype was picked up many times. The chain has TRBV7-2 and TRBJ1-3; no clear D gene. CDR1 is SGHTA and CDR2 is FQGNSA in the germline V gene. The CDR3 consists of 13 residues. Trimming shortened V by 4 bases and J by 4 bases, and 8 bases separated the two germline ends. CDR3 sequence: CASSWRDGNTIYF. CDR3 in DNA: TGTGCCAGCAGCTGGAGAGACGGAAACACCATATATTTT.

This clonotype occurred many times. This chain uses TRBV11-1 with TRBJ2-3; 11 bases are a match to TRBD2. The CDR3 extends over 18 amino acids. Per the germline V gene, CDR1 is SGHAT and CDR2 is FQDESV (reference sequence). V was pared by 5 bases and J by 0 bases, with 10 bases of the junction left unmatched. CDR3 sequence reads: CASSLELRTSGSTDTQYF. Written as DNA, the CDR3 is TGTGCCAGCAGCCTCGAACTAAGGACTAGCGGGAGCACAGATACGCAGTATTTT. The full variable domain, its missing parts supplied by reference TRBV11-1 and TRBJ2-3, is EAEVAQSPRYKITEKSQAVAFWCDPISGHATLYWYRQILGQGPELLVQFQDESVVDDSQLPKDRFSAERLKGVDSTLKIQPAELGDSAMYLCASSLELRTSGSTDTQYFGPGTRLTVL.

V is TRBV3-1 and J is TRBJ2-3; 9 bases are a match to TRBD1. CDR3 size: 15 residues. V shed 11 bases and J 5 bases; nucleotides not matched to a gene: 14. CDR1 is LGHDT and CDR2 is YNNKEL in the germline V gene (reference sequence). The CDR3 protein is CASCPRQGVEDTQYF. CDR3 nucleotides: TGTGCCTCCTGCCCCCGACAGGGGGTTGAAGATACGCAGTATTTT.

This chain uses TRBV29-1 with TRBJ2-3; D is ambiguous. The CDR3 consists of 13 residues. The germline gives CDR1 SQVTM, CDR2 ANQGSEA. The V end was cut by 5 bases, the J end by 2 bases, with 11 bases between. The CDR3 spells CSVQRVLTDTQYF. The CDR3 DNA is TGCAGCGTTCAAAGGGTACTCACAGATACGCAGTATTTT.

At least ten counts were recorded for this clonotype. The chain carries TRBV20-1 and TRBJ2-7; 10 bases align to TRBD1. CDR1 is DFQATT, CDR2 SNEGSKA, per germline (reference sequence). The CDR3 loop spans 13 amino acids. J was trimmed by 8 bases and V by 5 bases; bases with no gene match: 9. Written as DNA, the CDR3 is TGCAGTGCTCTTCGGACAGGGGGTATCAAGCAGTACTTC. Protein sequence: CSALRTGGIKQYF.

This clonotype was recorded many times. J is TRBJ2-1 and V is TRBV28; D is perhaps TRBD1 or TRBD2 (5 bases each). Germline assignment: CDR1 MDHEN and CDR2 SYDVKM. There are 16 residues in the CDR3. The ends were cut back, 2 bases at V and 6 bases at J, with 17 bases in the middle. The CDR3 sequence is CASSLASGTVGNEQFF. The CDR3 coding sequence is TGTGCCAGCAGTTTAGCTTCGGGGACGGTCGGCAATGAGCAGTTCTTC.

This clonotype was seen repeatedly, ten times or more. The chain is built from TRBV20-1 and TRBJ2-1; D possibly corresponds to TRBD1 (5 bases). V gave up 0 bases and J gave up 9 bases, with 18 bases separating them. In germline, CDR1 is DFQATT, CDR2 SNEGSKA (reference sequence). CDR3 length: 15 residues. The CDR3 nucleotides read TGCAGTGCTAGAGAGGGGCGCCACACACAGAGTGAGCAGTTCTTC. It is translated as CSAREGRHTQSEQFF.

This clonotype was counted ten times or more. V is TRBV20-1 and J is TRBJ2-5; unclear D gene. The V and J ends lost 6 bases and 6 bases respectively, with 14 bases between them. CDR1 is DFQATT and CDR2 is SNEGSKA in the germline V gene (reference sequence). The CDR3 extends over 12 amino acids. For the CDR3, the DNA is TGCAGTGCACGTCCAGGACCACAGACCCAGTACTTC. It translates to CSARPGPQTQYF.

This clonotype was picked up many times. The chain carries TRBV20-1 and TRBJ1-2; 7 nucleotides match TRBD1. Germline assignment: CDR1 DFQATT and CDR2 SNEGSKA (reference sequence). V was clipped by 0 bases and J by 5 bases; unmatched bases: 6. The CDR3 runs 14 residues. For the CDR3, the DNA is TGCAGTGCTAGAGATGGACAGGACTTATATGGCTACACCTTC. Its translation: CSARDGQDLYGYTF.

This clonotype was seen repeatedly, ten times or more. The chain carries TRBV4-3 and TRBJ1-2; 9 nucleotides match TRBD1. Losses at the gene ends were 3 bases for V and 8 bases for J; bases not matched to a gene: 16. CDR1 and CDR2 (germline): LGHNA, YSLEER. This CDR3 has 17 amino acids. DNA of the CDR3: TGCGCCAGCAGCCACGGGGGAGCGTTACAGGGGGCTGGAGGCTACACCTTC. Its protein is CASSHGGALQGAGGYTF.

In its sample, this clonotype was seen a few times. This chain uses TRBV4-3 with TRBJ1-4, with D unclear. CDR3 length: 17 residues. With 0 bases removed from V and 3 bases from J, the gap between germline ends came to 14 bases. The germline CDR1 and CDR2 sequences are LGHNA and YSLEER. CDR3 bases: TGCGCCAGCAGCCAAGATGGCACACAGTGGGCTAATGAAAAACTGTTTTTT. This encodes CASSQDGTQWANEKLFF.

The chain employs TRBV5-4 and TRBJ2-1, with 7 bases identical to TRBD2. CDR1 SGHNT and CDR2 YYREEE come from the germline V gene (reference sequence). J was trimmed by 0 bases and V by 3 bases; bases with no gene match: 3. The CDR3 extends over 15 amino acids. Written as DNA, the CDR3 is TGTGCCAGCAGCTCCAGCGGGAACTCCTACAATGAGCAGTTCTTC. Its translation: CASSSSGNSYNEQFF.

This clonotype came up many times. J is TRBJ2-4 and V is TRBV20-1, with TRBD1 matching 10 bases. The V gene's germline CDR1 is DFQATT and CDR2 SNEGSKA (reference sequence). V trimming: 4 bases; J trimming: 5 bases; junction bases outside the gene matches: 14. The CDR3 covers 17 residues. CDR3 loop: CSAISRDRGLIENIQYF. CDR3 nucleotide sequence: TGCAGTGCTATAAGCCGAGACAGGGGGCTTATCGAAAACATTCAGTACTTC.

The sample holds a few counts of this clonotype. This sequence joins TRBV24-1 and TRBJ2-5, with D perhaps matching TRBD2 (6 bases). The germline V gene has CDR1 KGHDR and CDR2 SFDVKD. The CDR3 spans 16 residues. The germline V and J ends were trimmed by 1 base and 4 bases, with 15 bases remaining between them. In DNA, the CDR3 is TGTGCCACCAGTGATTTACTGACTGGGGGGTTAGAGACCCAGTACTTC. Its translation is CATSDLLTGGLETQYF.

This clonotype has at least ten counts. This chain links TRBV29-1 with TRBJ2-7; no firm D call. CDR1 is SQVTM and CDR2 is ANQGSEA in the germline V gene. CDR3 size: 13 residues. Trimming removed 6 bases from V and 4 bases from J, with 16 bases in between. CDR3 coding DNA: TGCAGCGTCGGATTGGTTAGTCGATACGAGCAGTACTTC. Protein sequence: CSVGLVSRYEQYF.

There are many counts of this clonotype. The chain joins TRBV27 to TRBJ2-7; D uncertain. V dropped 0 bases and J dropped 3 bases, with 18 bases sitting between them. In germline, CDR1 is MNHEY, CDR2 SMNVEV (reference sequence). The CDR3 extends over 17 amino acids. CDR3 protein: CASSLSMTSVQNYEQYF. Written as DNA, the CDR3 is TGTGCCAGCAGTTTATCTATGACATCGGTACAGAACTACGAGCAGTACTTC.

This clonotype has ten or more counts. The V call is TRBV6-1, the J call TRBJ2-7, with D perhaps matching TRBD1 (6 bases). Trimming stripped 5 bases from V and 8 bases from J, with 22 bases between. Germline CDR1 reads MNHNS; CDR2 reads SASEGT. There are 15 residues in the CDR3. The CDR3 is CASSRLRGTLRKQYF. The CDR3 DNA is TGTGCCAGCAGTCGCTTAAGGGGGACCCTACGAAAGCAGTACTTC.

At least ten counts were recorded for this clonotype. The chain links TRBV4-1 to TRBJ2-4, with D unresolved. This CDR3 is 16 amino acids long. Trimming removed 2 bases from V and 0 bases from J, with 11 bases in between. Germline V CDR1 and CDR2: MGHRA, YSYEKL. The chain's CDR3 is CASSQSTVLAKNIQYF. CDR3 sequence (DNA): TGCGCCAGCAGCCAATCTACAGTCCTAGCCAAAAACATTCAGTACTTC.

On this clonotype itself: This sequence may be a read error, since a much larger clone differs from it by one base. As the CDR3 is not closed by the conserved phenylalanine or tryptophan, this likely results from a read error. The CDR3 DNA sequence: TGCGCCAGCAGGTTCGACAGGGCCACTGAGCAGTTCATC. Translated, it gives CASRFDRATEQFI. The V and J genes are TRBV10-2 and TRBJ2-1; 7 bases map to TRBD1. The length of the CDR3 is 13 residues. Germline trimming cut 6 bases from V and 9 bases from J; bases unmatched to any gene: 8. Per germline, CDR1 WSHSY and CDR2 SAAADI.

This clonotype was observed many times. This rearrangement joins TRBV12-3 or TRBV12-4 to TRBJ2-5; 9 bases are shared with TRBD2. This CDR3 has 16 residues. V lost 0 bases to trimming and J lost 5 bases; unmatched junction nucleotides: 7. The CDR3 DNA follows: TGTGCCAGCAGTTTAGCGGCGGGGGGGCCTTGGGAGACCCAGTACTTC. Encoded protein: CASSLAAGGPWETQYF.